This is a list of T cell receptor beta chains from one sample in a study of cytomegalovirus exposure and HLA in healthy donors. The assay was immunoSEQ multiplex PCR, and TCRdb's table has in-frame clones only and misses some. The sample holds around 45,000 clones. The sequenced sample was PBMCs. All receptors come from a male donor in good health and CMV-seronegative. CDR3s include the opening cysteine and the closing phenylalanine or tryptophan. D genes are given only for firm matches.

d_gene	v_gene	len	j_gene	CDR3aa	CDR3nt
-	TRBV5-6	17	TRBJ2-7	CASSLPPAYRNTYEQYF	TGTGCCAGCAGCTTGCCCCCCGCCTACAGGAATACCTACGAGCAGTACTTC
-	TRBV7-2	15	TRBJ2-7	CASTDRGGYSYEQYF	TGTGCCAGCACCGACCGTGGGGGGTACTCCTACGAGCAGTACTTC
-	TRBV5-4	15	TRBJ2-2	CASSLASGNTGELFF	TGTGCCAGCAGCTTGGCTTCGGGGAACACCGGGGAGCTGTTTTTT
-	TRBV4-3	16	TRBJ1-5	CASSQDSGGSNQPQHF	TGCGCCAGCAGCCAAGATTCCGGGGGTAGCAATCAGCCCCAGCATTTT
TRBD1	TRBV9	15	TRBJ2-5	CASSPTGQRLETQYF	TGTGCCAGCAGCCCAACGGGACAGCGATTAGAGACCCAGTACTTC
TRBD1	TRBV19	14	TRBJ2-7	CASSIVGQGHEQYF	TGTGCCAGTAGTATAGTCGGACAGGGCCACGAGCAGTACTTC
-	TRBV4-3	15	TRBJ1-6	CASSPRTASNSPLHF	TGCGCCAGCAGCCCCCGGACTGCGTCTAATTCACCCCTCCACTTT
-	TRBV19	12	TRBJ1-2	CASMGQGYGYTF	TGTGCCAGTATGGGGCAGGGCTATGGCTACACCTTC
-	TRBV18	13	TRBJ1-1	CASSSNRDTEAFF	TGTGCCAGCTCGTCAAACAGGGACACTGAAGCTTTCTTT
-	TRBV5-5	13	TRBJ1-5	CASSTAVSQPQHF	TGTGCCAGCAGCACCGCCGTCAGTCAGCCCCAGCATTTT
-	TRBV6-5	13	TRBJ2-7	CASSKTGTYEQYF	TGTGCCAGCAGCAAGACAGGCACCTACGAGCAGTACTTC
-	TRBV2	18	TRBJ1-3	CASSESAAQGLVGNTIYF	TGTGCCAGCAGTGAATCGGCCGCCCAGGGACTCGTTGGAAACACCATATATTTT
-	TRBV2	13	TRBJ1-4	CASSDRGTEKLFF	TGTGCCAGCAGTGACAGGGGCACTGAAAAACTGTTTTTT
-	TRBV19	15	TRBJ2-6	CASSNQGPGANVLTF	TGTGCCAGTAGTAATCAGGGGCCGGGGGCCAACGTCCTGACTTTC
TRBD1	TRBV30	15	TRBJ1-1	CAWTSGQGGITEAFF	TGTGCCTGGACCTCGGGACAGGGGGGAATAACTGAAGCTTTCTTT
TRBD2	TRBV13	17	TRBJ2-1	CASSPGLSGGARNEQFF	TGTGCCAGCAGCCCCGGACTAAGCGGGGGGGCCAGGAATGAGCAGTTCTTC
-	TRBV4-1	14	TRBJ1-2	CASSQARRTDGYTF	TGCGCCAGCAGCCAAGCCCGTCGGACAGATGGCTACACCTTC
-	TRBV12-5	17	TRBJ1-6	CASGLVRASSYNSPLHF	TGTGCTAGTGGTTTGGTACGTGCGAGCTCCTATAATTCACCCCTCCACTTT
TRBD1	TRBV4-2	14	TRBJ1-2	CASSQTGPTGGYTF	TGTGCCAGCAGCCAGACAGGGCCGACGGGAGGCTACACCTTC
-	TRBV19	14	TRBJ1-1	CASSTGQLITEAFF	TGTGCCAGTAGTACAGGACAGCTGATCACTGAAGCTTTCTTT
-	TRBV10-3	15	TRBJ1-3	CAISGRVSSGNTIYF	TGTGCCATCAGTGGACGGGTGAGCTCTGGAAACACCATATATTTT
-	TRBV7-9	18	TRBJ1-6	CASSLGQYRRLDSSPLHF	TGTGCCAGCAGCTTAGGGCAGTACCGACGCCTGGACAGTTCACCCCTCCACTTT